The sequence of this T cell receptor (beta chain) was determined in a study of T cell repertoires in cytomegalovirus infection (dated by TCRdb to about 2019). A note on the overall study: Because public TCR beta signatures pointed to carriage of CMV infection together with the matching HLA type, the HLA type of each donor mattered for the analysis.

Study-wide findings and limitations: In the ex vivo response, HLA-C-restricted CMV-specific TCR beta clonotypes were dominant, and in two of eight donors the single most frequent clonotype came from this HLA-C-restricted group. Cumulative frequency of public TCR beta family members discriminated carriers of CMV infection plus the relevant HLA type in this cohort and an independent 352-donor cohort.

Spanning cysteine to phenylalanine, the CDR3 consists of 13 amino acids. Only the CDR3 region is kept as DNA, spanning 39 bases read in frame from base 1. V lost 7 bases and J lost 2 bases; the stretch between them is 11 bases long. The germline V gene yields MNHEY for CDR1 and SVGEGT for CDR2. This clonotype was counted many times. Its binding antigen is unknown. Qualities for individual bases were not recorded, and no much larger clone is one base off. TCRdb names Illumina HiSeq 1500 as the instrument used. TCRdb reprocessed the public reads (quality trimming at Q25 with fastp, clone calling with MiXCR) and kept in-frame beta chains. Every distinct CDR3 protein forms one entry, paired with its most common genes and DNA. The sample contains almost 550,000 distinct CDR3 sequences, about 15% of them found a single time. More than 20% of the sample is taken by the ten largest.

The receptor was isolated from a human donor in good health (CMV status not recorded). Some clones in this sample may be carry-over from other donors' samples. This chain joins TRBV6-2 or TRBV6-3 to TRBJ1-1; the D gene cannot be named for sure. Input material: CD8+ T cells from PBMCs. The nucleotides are TGTGCCAGCAACAAGGGTTTAAACACTGAAGCTTTCTTT. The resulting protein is CASNKGLNTEAFF.